This T cell receptor beta chain originates from a study of molecular identifiers for immune sequencing clone quantification. MiXCR was run by TCRdb on the PCR reads, yielding one entry per CDR3 protein. The sample contains around 470,000 distinct CDR3 sequences, 25% of which appear only once. The germline V and J ends were trimmed by 5 bases and 1 base, with 13 bases remaining between them. Germline V gene sequence: CDR1 LGHDT, CDR2 YNNKEL (reference sequence). This CDR3 has 15 residues. This clonotype has just a few counts. The V gene is TRBV3-1, the J gene TRBJ2-3; weak D call: TRBD2 (6 bases). Sample: naive CD8+ T cells from blood, with Jurkat cell RNA spiked in. Subset denoted: FACS-sorted CD8+CD4-CCR7+CD45RA+ naive T cells. The sequence came from a human donor in good health. Some libraries in this study had Jurkat cell RNA spiked in. The CDR3 loop is CASSITGVGTDTQYF. Here the CDR3 DNA reads TGTGCCAGCAGCATCACGGGGGTTGGCACAGATACGCAGTATTTT.